These 13 T cell receptor beta chains originate from one sample sequenced in a study of T cell responses to AZD1222 COVID-19 vaccine. Using immunoSEQ multiplex PCR, the repertoire was profiled, and TCRdb retains in-frame clones only, with some absent. The data hold approximately 120,000 clones, with approximately 90% observed a single time. The sequences come from peripheral blood, collected on day 0 of AZD1222 vaccination. These receptors originate from an adult in good health.

J is TRBJ2-6 and V is TRBV5-4; D remains unclear. Germline CDR1 is SGHNT and CDR2 is YYREEE (reference sequence). V lost 1 base to trimming and J lost 0 bases, with 8 bases between them. CDR3 size: 16 residues. CDR3 nucleotide sequence: TGTGCCAGCAGCTTGAAGAGGAACTCTGGGGCCAACGTCCTGACTTTC. It specifies CASSLKRNSGANVLTF.

The genes are TRBV3-1 (or the pseudogene TRBV3-2) and TRBJ2-5; 7 bases align to TRBD2. The CDR3 has 14 residues. After removal of 5 bases from V and 4 bases from J, the junction contained 7 bases not matched to a gene. Per the germline V gene, CDR1 is LGHDT and CDR2 is YNNKEL (reference sequence). The CDR3 DNA follows: TGTGCCAGCAGCGCGGCGGGGAGGGGAGAGACCCAGTACTTC. This codes for CASSAAGRGETQYF.

This chain links TRBV12-3 or TRBV12-4 with TRBJ2-2; D gene unclear. The CDR3 has 13 amino acids. The ends were cut back, 1 base at V and 9 bases at J, with 9 bases in the middle. The CDR3: CASSLGGPRELFF. CDR3 sequence (DNA): TGTGCCAGCAGTTTAGGAGGTCCCAGGGAGCTGTTTTTT.

The V gene is TRBV3-1 (or the pseudogene TRBV3-2), the J gene TRBJ2-1; no clear D gene. This CDR3 is 15 amino acids long. Germline CDR1 reads LGHDT; CDR2 reads YNNKEL (reference sequence). V lost 4 bases and J lost 4, with 14 bases in between. The CDR3 region is CASSPDLWGYNEQFF. The CDR3 DNA reads TGTGCCAGCAGCCCCGACTTATGGGGTTACAATGAGCAGTTCTTC.

This clone was recorded once. The chain employs TRBV28 and TRBJ2-7; TRBD1 might be the D (6 bases). Germline V gene data show CDR1 as MDHEN and CDR2 as SYDVKM. V gave up 4 bases and J gave up 3 bases, with 13 bases separating them. The CDR3 is made up of 14 amino acids. The CDR3 loop reads CASSSPDSIYEQYF. In DNA, the CDR3 is TGTGCCAGCAGTTCCCCGGACAGTATCTACGAGCAGTACTTC.

The sample holds a few counts of this clone. The chain carries TRBV28 and TRBJ1-5; a possible D gene is TRBD1 (5 bases). The germline V gene has CDR1 MDHEN and CDR2 SYDVKM. The CDR3 sequence is 14 residues long. V was pared by 2 bases and J by 2 bases, with 7 bases between. Here the CDR3 reads CASSLVRGNQPQHF. The DNA for the CDR3 is TGTGCCAGCAGTTTAGTCAGGGGCAATCAGCCCCAGCATTTT.

This chain connects TRBV7-8 to TRBJ1-3; TRBD1 is a possible D gene (5 bases). The ends were cut back, 0 bases at V and 4 bases at J, with 7 bases in the middle. Germline V gene sequence: CDR1 SGHVS, CDR2 FQNEAQ. CDR3 length: 14 residues. In nucleotides, the CDR3 is TGTGCCAGCAGCTTAGCGGGGGGAGGAAACACCATATATTTT. Amino acids: CASSLAGGGNTIYF. The variable domain in full, completed from reference TRBV7-8 and TRBJ1-3, reads GAGVSQSPRYKVAKRGQDVALRCDPISGHVSLFWYQQALGQGPEFLTYFQNEAQLDKSGLPSDRFFAERPEGSVSTLKIQRTQQEDSAVYLCASSLAGGGNTIYFGEGSWLTVV.

V gene TRBV9 combines with J gene TRBJ2-2, with TRBD2 matching 7 bases. The V segment lost 3 bases and the J segment 2 bases; nucleotides outside the gene matches: 10. Germline V CDR1 and CDR2: SGDLS, YYNGEE. The CDR3 runs to 17 residues. CDR3 protein: CASSDKNRLANTGELFF. In DNA, the CDR3 is TGTGCCAGCAGCGACAAAAACCGACTAGCCAACACCGGGGAGCTGTTTTTT. Full variable domain (outside the CDR3, taken from reference TRBV9 and TRBJ2-2): DSGVTQTPKHLITATGQRVTLRCSPRSGDLSVYWYQQSLDQGLQFLIQYYNGEERAKGNILERFSAQQFPDLHSELNLSSLELGDSALYFCASSDKNRLANTGELFFGEGSRLTVL.

The J gene is TRBJ1-1, the V gene TRBV19; 10 bases are a match to TRBD1. This CDR3 comprises 15 residues. Per germline, CDR1 LNHDA and CDR2 SQIVND (reference sequence). V lost 3 bases and J lost 3; bases outside the gene matches: 4. Here the CDR3 DNA reads TGTGCCAGTAGTATTGACAGGGGGCCGTACACTGAAGCTTTCTTT. Translated, it gives CASSIDRGPYTEAFF.

V gene TRBV7-9 combines with J gene TRBJ1-1; unclear D gene. Germline values: CDR1 SEHNR, CDR2 FQNEAQ (reference sequence). CDR3 size: 13 residues. V dropped 5 bases and J dropped 8 bases, with 15 bases sitting between them. The CDR3 nucleotides read TGTGCCAGCAGCCCCCAACCTATGCTCGAAGCTTTCTTT. It is translated as CASSPQPMLEAFF.

The rearrangement links TRBV7-2 to TRBJ1-1; TRBD1 is a possible D gene (5 bases). V gave up 7 bases and J gave up 0 bases, with 9 bases separating them. This CDR3 spans 13 amino acids. CDR1 is SGHTA, CDR2 FQGNSA, per germline. CDR3 loop: CASKTQVNTEAFF. CDR3 nucleotides: TGTGCCAGCAAAACACAGGTGAACACTGAAGCTTTCTTT.

The CDR3 region has the DNA TGTGCCTGGCGGACTAAAGTGGCTGGGGCCAACGTCCTGACTTTC. Translated: CAWRTKVAGANVLTF. The rearrangement links TRBV30 to TRBJ2-6; D may be TRBD2 (6 bases). The CDR3 extends over 15 amino acids. CDR1 is GTSNPN and CDR2 is SVGIG in the germline V gene (reference sequence). Trimming left V 5 bases short and J 2 bases short, with 13 bases between.

The chain combines TRBV28 with TRBJ1-1, with D possibly matching TRBD1 (5 bases). Germline loops: CDR1 MDHEN, CDR2 SYDVKM. The CDR3 sequence is 13 residues long. V was shortened by 2 bases and J by 4 bases, with 8 bases between the two germline ends. CDR3 region: CASSLQGRTEAFF. CDR3 nucleotide sequence: TGTGCCAGCAGTTTACAGGGACGCACTGAAGCTTTCTTT.